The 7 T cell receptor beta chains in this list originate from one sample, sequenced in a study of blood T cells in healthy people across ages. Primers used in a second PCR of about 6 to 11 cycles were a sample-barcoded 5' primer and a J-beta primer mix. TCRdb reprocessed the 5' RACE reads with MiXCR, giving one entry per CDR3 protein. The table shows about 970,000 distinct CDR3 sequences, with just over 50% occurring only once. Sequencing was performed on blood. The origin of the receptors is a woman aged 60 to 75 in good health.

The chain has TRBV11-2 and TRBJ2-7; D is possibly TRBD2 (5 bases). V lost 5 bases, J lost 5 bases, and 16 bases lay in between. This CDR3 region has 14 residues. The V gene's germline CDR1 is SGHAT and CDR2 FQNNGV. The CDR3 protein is CASSRDREGHEQYF. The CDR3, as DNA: TGTGCCAGCAGCAGAGACCGGGAAGGCCACGAGCAGTACTTC.

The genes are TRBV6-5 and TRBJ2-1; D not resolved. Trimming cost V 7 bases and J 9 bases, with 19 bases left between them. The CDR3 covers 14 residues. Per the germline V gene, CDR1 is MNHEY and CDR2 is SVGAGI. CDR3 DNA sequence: TGTGCCAGCACTCGCTCTACTAAAGTCGGTGAGCAGTTCTTC. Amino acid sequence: CASTRSTKVGEQFF.

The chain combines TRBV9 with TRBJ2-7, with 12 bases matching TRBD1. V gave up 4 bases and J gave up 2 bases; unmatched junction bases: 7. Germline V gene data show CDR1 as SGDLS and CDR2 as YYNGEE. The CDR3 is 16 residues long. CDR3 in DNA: TGTGCCAGCAGCATAGCGGGACAGGGGGCCGCCTACGAGCAGTACTTC. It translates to CASSIAGQGAAYEQYF.

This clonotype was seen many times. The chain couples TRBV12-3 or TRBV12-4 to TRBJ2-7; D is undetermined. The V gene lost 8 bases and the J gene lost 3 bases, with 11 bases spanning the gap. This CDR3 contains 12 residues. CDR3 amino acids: CASAKLDYEQYF. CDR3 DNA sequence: TGTGCCAGCGCCAAACTGGACTACGAGCAGTACTTC.

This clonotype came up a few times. CDR3 nucleotide sequence: TGTGCCAGCAGCCAAGTGCTAGCGGGATCTGATACGCAGTATTTT. This codes for CASSQVLAGSDTQYF. The chain recombines TRBV14 with TRBJ2-3; 9 nucleotides align to TRBD2. Germline lookup yields CDR1 SGHDN and CDR2 FVKESK. With V trimmed by 1 base and J by 6 bases, 5 bases remained unmatched. The CDR3 is made up of 15 amino acids. The full variable domain, completed using reference TRBV14 and TRBJ2-3, is EAGVTQFPSHSVIEKGQTVTLRCDPISGHDNLYWYRRVMGKEIKFLLHFVKESKQDESGMPNNRFLAERTGGTYSTLKVQPAELEDSGVYFCASSQVLAGSDTQYFGPGTRLTVL.

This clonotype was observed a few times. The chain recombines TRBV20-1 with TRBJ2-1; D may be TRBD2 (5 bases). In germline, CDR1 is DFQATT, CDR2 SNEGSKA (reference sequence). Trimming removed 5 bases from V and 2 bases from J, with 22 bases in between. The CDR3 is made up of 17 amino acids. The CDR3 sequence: CSAPAPTSYKAYNEQFF. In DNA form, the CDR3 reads TGCAGTGCTCCCGCCCCTACTAGTTATAAAGCCTACAATGAGCAGTTCTTC.

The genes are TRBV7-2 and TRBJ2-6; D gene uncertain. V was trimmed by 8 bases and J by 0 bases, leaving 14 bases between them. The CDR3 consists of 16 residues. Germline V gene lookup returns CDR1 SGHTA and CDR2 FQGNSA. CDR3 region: CASSKDNYSGANVLTF. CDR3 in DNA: TGTGCCAGCTCCAAAGATAATTACTCTGGGGCCAACGTCCTGACTTTC.